These 14 T cell receptor beta chains came from one sample sequenced in a study of T cells in Graves' hyperthyroidism and ophthalmopathy. It was RNA transcripts that yielded the amplified TCR beta CDR3 regions. The HTBI primer set served for first-round RT-PCR of the TCR CDR3. TCRdb re-called the multiplex PCR reads through MiXCR, storing one row per CDR3 protein. The table lists hundreds of thousands of distinct CDR3 sequences, 45% of them singletons, with about 7.7% in the top ten. Sequencing input: peripheral blood or thyroid tissue (not recorded which). The receptors stem from an adult man with Graves' disease, either hyperthyroidism or ophthalmopathy (not recorded which).

Details on this clonotype: A read error may be the cause here, since a much bigger clone is one base away. The CDR3 DNA is TGTGCCAACAGCTTAAGTCCAGGGAGTTCACCCCTCCACTTT. This codes for CANSLSPGSSPLHF. The chain joins TRBV7-9 to TRBJ1-6; a possible D gene is TRBD1 (5 bases). Germline V lookup: CDR1 SEHNR, CDR2 FQNEAQ (reference sequence). The CDR3 consists of 14 residues.

This clonotype was seen just once. The V call is TRBV10-3, the J call TRBJ1-1; 8 bases are a match to TRBD1. CDR1 ENHRY and CDR2 SYGVKD come from the germline V gene. The CDR3 covers 14 residues. V was clipped by 5 bases and J by 3 bases; unmatched bases: 5. For the CDR3, the DNA is TGTGCCATCAGTAAGACAGGGGATCACACTGAAGCTTTCTTT. Translation gives CAISKTGDHTEAFF.

Regarding this clonotype: A clone one base away is much larger, so this may be a read error. This chain joins TRBV29-1 and TRBJ1-1; unclear D gene. Trimming removed 5 bases at V and 4 bases at J, with 11 bases between. Per germline, CDR1 SQVTM and CDR2 ANQGSEA. The CDR3 is 12 amino acids. In nucleotides, the CDR3 is TGCAGCGTTAGAGAGTGGAGCACTGAAGCTTTCTTT. This sequence encodes CSVREWSTEAFF.

This clonotype was observed at least ten times. The chain combines TRBV15 with TRBJ1-4; D not resolved. V was pared by 5 bases and J by 5 bases, with 12 bases between. Germline V gene sequence: CDR1 LNHNV, CDR2 YYDKDF (reference sequence). The CDR3 runs to 14 residues. The CDR3 DNA reads as TGTGCCACCAGCCAAGGCCCGCTGAATGAAAAACTGTTTTTT. Amino acids: CATSQGPLNEKLFF. Full variable domain (remainder filled in from reference TRBV15 and TRBJ1-4): DAMVIQNPRYQVTQFGKPVTLSCSQTLNHNVMYWYQQKSSQAPKLLFHYYDKDFNNEADTPDNFQSRRPNTSFCFLDIRSPGLGDTAMYLCATSQGPLNEKLFFGSGTQLSVL.

The sample holds a few counts of this clonotype. The chain recombines TRBV2 with TRBJ1-6; D is uncertain. This CDR3 contains 14 residues. The germline V gene encodes CDR1 SNHLY and CDR2 FYNNEI. With 9 bases removed from V and 0 bases from J, the gap between germline ends came to 9 bases. CDR3 sequence (DNA): TGTGCCAGTCAGAGAAGCTCCTATAATTCACCCCTCCACTTT. As protein: CASQRSSYNSPLHF.

This clonotype showed up just a few times. The chain joins TRBV29-1 to TRBJ1-1; D gene ambiguous. The CDR3 loop spans 15 amino acids. Between the trimmed V and J ends, which lost 3 bases and 5 bases, there was a span of 19 bases. Per germline, CDR1 SQVTM and CDR2 ANQGSEA. CDR3 amino acids: CSVDEARTGGTEAFF. In DNA, the CDR3 is TGCAGCGTTGATGAGGCGCGGACGGGAGGTACTGAAGCTTTCTTT. The whole variable domain, remainder taken from reference TRBV29-1 and TRBJ1-1, is SAVISQKPSRDICQRGTSLTIQCQVDSQVTMMFWYRQQPGQSLTLIATANQGSEATYESGFVIDKFPISRPNLTFSTLTVSNMSPEDSSIYLCSVDEARTGGTEAFFGQGTRLTVV.

Concerning this clonotype: One end of the junction varies from germline; a read error may be responsible. The genes are TRBV20-1 and TRBJ1-5; D remains unclear. Germline V gives CDR1 DFQATT, CDR2 SNEGSKA (reference sequence). This CDR3 is 14 amino acids long. The CDR3 bases are TGCAGCGCTAGCGGTATACAAAGCAATCAGCCCCAGCATTTT. Translating it yields CSASGIQSNQPQHF.

This clonotype has just a few counts. The chain employs TRBV5-1 and TRBJ1-1; 9 bases fit TRBD1. Germline V gene lookup returns CDR1 SGHRS and CDR2 YFSETQ. The J segment lost 0 bases and the V segment lost 5 bases, leaving 8 bases of the junction unmatched. The CDR3 extends over 16 amino acids. The CDR3: CASSPTGGWMNTEAFF. In DNA form, the CDR3 reads TGCGCCAGCAGTCCGACAGGGGGTTGGATGAACACTGAAGCTTTCTTT.

DNA of the CDR3: TGTGCCACCAGCAAGGACAGGGGGCTTAACTATGGCTACACCTTC. Encoded protein: CATSKDRGLNYGYTF. The V gene is TRBV15, the J gene TRBJ1-2; TRBD1 matches 11 bases. There are 15 residues in the CDR3. The germline CDR1 and CDR2 sequences are LNHNV and YYDKDF (reference sequence). V gave up 4 bases and J gave up 1 base; unmatched junction bases: 2. The full variable domain, completed using reference TRBV15 and TRBJ1-2, is DAMVIQNPRYQVTQFGKPVTLSCSQTLNHNVMYWYQQKSSQAPKLLFHYYDKDFNNEADTPDNFQSRRPNTSFCFLDIRSPGLGDTAMYLCATSKDRGLNYGYTFGSGTRLTVV.

The CDR3 loop is CASSPRGQGSNTEAFF. In DNA, the CDR3 is TGTGCCAGCTCACCACGGGGACAGGGGTCGAACACTGAAGCTTTCTTT. The gene calls are TRBV25-1 and TRBJ1-1; 10 nucleotides line up with TRBD1. This CDR3 contains 16 residues. Looked up from germline, CDR1 is MGHDK and CDR2 is SYGVNS. Losses at the gene ends were 8 bases for V and 1 base for J; bases not matched to a gene: 10.

The CDR3 spells CASSLMGGIQPQHF. Here the CDR3 DNA reads TGTGCCAGCAGCTTAATGGGGGGGATTCAGCCCCAGCATTTT. This sequence joins TRBV11-1 and TRBJ1-5; D is perhaps TRBD1 (5 bases). In germline, CDR1 is SGHAT, CDR2 FQDESV (reference sequence). CDR3 length: 14 residues. The V gene lost 2 bases and the J gene lost 6 bases, with 11 bases spanning the gap.

The V gene is TRBV5-1, the J gene TRBJ1-2; 8 nucleotides match TRBD1. This CDR3 spans 17 amino acids. Germline V CDR1 and CDR2: SGHRS, YFSETQ. J was trimmed by 2 bases and V by 0 bases; bases with no gene match: 9. Here the CDR3 reads CASSLGEGRGRNYGYTF. For the CDR3, the DNA is TGCGCCAGCAGCTTGGGTGAGGGCAGGGGGCGAAACTATGGCTACACCTTC.

The rearrangement uses TRBV29-1 and TRBJ2-7; tentatively, D is TRBD1 or TRBD2 (5 bases each). The V end was cut by 6 bases, the J end by 3 bases, with 21 bases between. The germline gives CDR1 SQVTM, CDR2 ANQGSEA. The CDR3 contains 15 residues. The CDR3 nucleotides are TGCAGCGTCCAAACCCCCGGGACGGGCTTCTACGAGCAGTACTTC. This codes for CSVQTPGTGFYEQYF.

V gene TRBV5-1 combines with J gene TRBJ1-2, with D maybe TRBD1 (5 bases). The CDR3 totals 13 residues. Between the trimmed V and J ends, which lost 3 bases and 6 bases, there was a span of 12 bases. CDR1 and CDR2 from the germline V gene are SGHRS and YFSETQ. CDR3 nucleotides: TGCGCCAGCAGCTCCACAGGCCAGAATGGCTACACCTTC. This encodes CASSSTGQNGYTF.